Reported below is one T cell receptor beta chain. Its antigen is not identified. The sample originates from a study of PD-1 blockade in classical Hodgkin lymphoma. Study outcomes and limitations: Reports indicated that newly diagnosed patients had lower baseline TCR diversity than healthy donors did. A significant rise in TCR diversity by C4D1 was seen for CD4+ but not CD8+ cells.

This CDR3 has 14 amino acids. Germline trimming cut 6 bases from V and 6 bases from J; bases unmatched to any gene: 5. In germline, CDR1 is MNHEY, CDR2 SVGAGI. Profiling relied on immunoSEQ multiplex PCR, and the TCRdb table lists in-frame clones only, not all of them. The sample records 9,500 to 15,000 clones, around four fifths being singletons. All patients experienced relapse after autologous stem cell transplantation, and brentuximab vedotin exposure was variable. Purification of CD4+ T cells from thawed PBMCs was performed via magnetic negative selection. Classifying best responses yielded complete response, partial response or progressive disease.

The sequence was collected from a human donor with classical Hodgkin lymphoma. The specimen comprised CD4+ T cells from blood, sampled at baseline. The chain uses TRBV6-5 and TRBJ2-3; 11 positions agree with TRBD2. This chain's CDR3 is CASSPLAGADTQYF. The CDR3 nucleotides read TGTGCCAGCAGCCCACTAGCGGGGGCCGATACGCAGTATTTT.